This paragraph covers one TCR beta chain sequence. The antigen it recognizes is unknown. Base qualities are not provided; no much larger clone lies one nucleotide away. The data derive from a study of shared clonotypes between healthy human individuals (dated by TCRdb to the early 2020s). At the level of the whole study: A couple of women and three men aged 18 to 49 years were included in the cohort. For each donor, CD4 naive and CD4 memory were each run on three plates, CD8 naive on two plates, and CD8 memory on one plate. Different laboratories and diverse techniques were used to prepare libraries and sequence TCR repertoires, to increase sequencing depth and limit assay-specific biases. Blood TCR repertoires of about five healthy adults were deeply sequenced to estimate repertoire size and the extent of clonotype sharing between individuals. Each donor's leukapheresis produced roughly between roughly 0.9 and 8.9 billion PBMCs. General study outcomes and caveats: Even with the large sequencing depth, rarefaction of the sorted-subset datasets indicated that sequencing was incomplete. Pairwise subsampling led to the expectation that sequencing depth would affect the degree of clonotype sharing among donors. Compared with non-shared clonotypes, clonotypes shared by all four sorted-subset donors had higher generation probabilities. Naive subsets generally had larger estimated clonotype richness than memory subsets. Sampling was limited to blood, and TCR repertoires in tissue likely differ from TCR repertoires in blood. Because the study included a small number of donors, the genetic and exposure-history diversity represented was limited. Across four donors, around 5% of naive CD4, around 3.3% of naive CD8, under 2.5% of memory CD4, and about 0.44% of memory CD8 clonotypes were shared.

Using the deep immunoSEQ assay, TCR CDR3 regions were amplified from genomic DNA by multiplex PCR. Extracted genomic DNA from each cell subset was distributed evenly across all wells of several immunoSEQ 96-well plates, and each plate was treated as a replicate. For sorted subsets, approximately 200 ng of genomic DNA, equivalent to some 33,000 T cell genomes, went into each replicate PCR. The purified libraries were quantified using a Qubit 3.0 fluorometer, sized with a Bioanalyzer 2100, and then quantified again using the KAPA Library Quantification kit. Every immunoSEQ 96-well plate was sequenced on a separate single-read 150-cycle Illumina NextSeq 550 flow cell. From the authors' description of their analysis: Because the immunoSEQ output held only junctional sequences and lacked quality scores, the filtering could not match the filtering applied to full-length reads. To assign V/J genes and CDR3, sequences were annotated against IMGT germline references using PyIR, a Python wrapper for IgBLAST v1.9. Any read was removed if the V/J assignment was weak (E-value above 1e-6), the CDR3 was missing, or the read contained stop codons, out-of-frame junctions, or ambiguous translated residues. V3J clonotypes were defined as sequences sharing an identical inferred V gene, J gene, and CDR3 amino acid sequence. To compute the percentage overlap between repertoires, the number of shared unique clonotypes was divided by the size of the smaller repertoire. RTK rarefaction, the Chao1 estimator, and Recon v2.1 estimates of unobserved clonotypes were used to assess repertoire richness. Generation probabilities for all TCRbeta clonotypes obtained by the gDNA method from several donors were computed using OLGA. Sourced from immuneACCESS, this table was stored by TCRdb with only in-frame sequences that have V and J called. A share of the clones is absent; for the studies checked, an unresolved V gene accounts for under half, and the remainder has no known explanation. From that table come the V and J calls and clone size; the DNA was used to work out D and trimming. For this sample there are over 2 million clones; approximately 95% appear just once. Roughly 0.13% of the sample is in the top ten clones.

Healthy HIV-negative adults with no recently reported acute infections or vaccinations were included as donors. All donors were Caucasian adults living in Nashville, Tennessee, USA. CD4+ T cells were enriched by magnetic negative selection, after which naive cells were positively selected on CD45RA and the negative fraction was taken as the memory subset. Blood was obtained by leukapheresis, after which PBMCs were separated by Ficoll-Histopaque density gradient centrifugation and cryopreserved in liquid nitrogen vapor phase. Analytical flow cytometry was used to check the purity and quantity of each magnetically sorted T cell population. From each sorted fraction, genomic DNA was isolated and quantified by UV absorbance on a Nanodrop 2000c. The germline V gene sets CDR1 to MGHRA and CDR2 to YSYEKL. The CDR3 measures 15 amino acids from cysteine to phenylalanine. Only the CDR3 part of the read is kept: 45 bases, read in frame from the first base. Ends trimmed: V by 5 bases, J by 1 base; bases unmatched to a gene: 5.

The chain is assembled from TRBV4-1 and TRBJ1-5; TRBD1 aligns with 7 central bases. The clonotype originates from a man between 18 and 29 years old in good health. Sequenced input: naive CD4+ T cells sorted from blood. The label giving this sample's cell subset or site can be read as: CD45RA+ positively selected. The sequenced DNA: TGCGCCAGCAGCACAAAACAGGGGAGCAATCAGCCCCAGCATTTT. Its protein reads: CASSTKQGSNQPQHF.